Here is one T cell receptor (beta chain) with its context. Produced via immunoSEQ multiplex PCR; TCRdb's table is partial and in-frame only. Of 80,000 to 95,000 clones detected, 87% appear once; the ten largest clones hold 17%. The data stem from a study of blood T cell repertoires in COVID-19. Study in general: Sources were T cells, B-cell-depleted T cells, or PBMCs; the material itself was cDNA or gDNA.

This clonotype was sampled from a human donor in a cohort sampled during active COVID-19. The specimen was peripheral blood.

Here the CDR3 DNA reads TGTGCCAGCAGCCAAGATATGGGGCCACCATCGGGTTCACCCCTCCACTTT. Protein sequence: CASSQDMGPPSGSPLHF. The chain has TRBV14 and TRBJ1-6; D is possibly TRBD1 (5 bases). The V and J ends lost 0 bases and 9 bases respectively, with 18 bases between them. Germline CDR1 is SGHDN and CDR2 is FVKESK. The CDR3 totals 17 residues.